Below, 17 T cell receptor beta chains from the same sample are listed, as sequenced in a study of PD-1 blockade in classical Hodgkin lymphoma. Produced via immunoSEQ multiplex PCR; TCRdb's table is partial and in-frame only. Of 20,000 to 30,000 clones listed, 60% to 80% are singletons. After autologous stem cell transplantation all patients relapsed, and prior brentuximab vedotin exposure differed between cohorts. Specimen: peripheral blood mononuclear cells (PBMCs), collected at baseline. These receptors were collected from a human donor with classical Hodgkin lymphoma.

V is TRBV11-2 and J is TRBJ1-5; D is uncertain. The CDR3 extends over 15 amino acids. Looked up from germline, CDR1 is SGHAT and CDR2 is FQNNGV. Trimming pared 1 base from V and 7 bases from J, leaving 14 bases between. The CDR3 protein is CASSLAPGSWQPQHF. The DNA for the CDR3 is TGTGCCAGCAGCTTAGCCCCCGGGAGTTGGCAGCCCCAGCATTTT.

The rearrangement links TRBV6-1 to TRBJ1-1; D not certain. Deletions cut 1 base from V and 9 bases from J, with 12 bases between. This CDR3 has 13 amino acids. Per the germline V gene, CDR1 is MNHNS and CDR2 is SASEGT. The CDR3 nucleotides are TGTGCCAGCAGTGAAGGTATGGCCTCCCAAGCTTTCTTT. This sequence encodes CASSEGMASQAFF.

J is TRBJ2-1 and V is TRBV11-2; D is ambiguous. The CDR3 extends over 17 amino acids. CDR1 is SGHAT, CDR2 FQNNGV, per germline. V lost 0 bases to trimming and J lost 0 bases, with 12 bases between them. For the CDR3, the DNA is TGTGCCAGCAGCTTAGATCTGGTCCAGAGCTCCTACAATGAGCAGTTCTTC. It encodes CASSLDLVQSSYNEQFF.

The chain recombines TRBV7-2 with TRBJ2-1, with a possible D match to TRBD1 (7 bases). V lost 5 bases and J lost 4, with 15 bases in between. CDR1 SGHTA and CDR2 FQGNSA come from the germline V gene. The CDR3 runs to 15 residues. CDR3 amino acids: CASSRGTEPYNEQFF. The CDR3 nucleotides read TGTGCCAGCAGCCGCGGGACAGAACCGTACAATGAGCAGTTCTTC.

Notes on this clone: The CDR3 carries no conserved terminal phenylalanine or tryptophan, so it likely arises from a read error. No DNA is shown, since the ends of the CDR3 on it are uncertain; the CDR3 is the one TCRdb lists. This rearrangement joins TRBV21-1 to TRBJ1-2. TRBV21-1 is reported as a pseudogene. From its first to its last residue, the CDR3 has 9 amino acids. The CDR3 is CASSKLPDR.

This clone was recorded a few times. CDR3 DNA: TGTGCCGGGCGCGCGTGGACCGAAATGAACACTGAAGCTTTCTTT. Amino acids: CAGRAWTEMNTEAFF. V and J are TRBV21-1 and TRBJ1-1. TRBV21-1 is marked as a pseudogene. The CDR3 is 15 amino acids.

The chain joins TRBV7-8 to TRBJ2-5, with D perhaps assigned TRBD1 or TRBD2 (5 bases each). Trimming pared 5 bases from V and 5 bases from J, leaving 15 bases between. The CDR3 runs 14 residues. CDR1 and CDR2 (germline): SGHVS, FQNEAQ. CDR3 region: CASSPQGWGETQYF. CDR3 bases: TGTGCCAGCAGCCCCCAGGGTTGGGGGGAGACCCAGTACTTC.

In its sample, this clone was seen a few times. The V and J genes are TRBV6-6 and TRBJ2-2; 10 nucleotides align to TRBD1. CDR3 size: 16 residues. Germline lookup yields CDR1 MNHNY and CDR2 SVGAGI (reference sequence). The trim removed 6 bases at V and 3 bases at J, leaving 7 bases unmatched. CDR3 bases: TGTGCCAGCAGCCCGACGACAGGGGGCGACACCGGGGAGCTGTTTTTT. This sequence encodes CASSPTTGGDTGELFF.

This chain joins TRBV4-1 and TRBJ2-3, with 10 bases that match TRBD2. Per germline, CDR1 MGHRA and CDR2 YSYEKL. The CDR3 extends over 18 amino acids. The trim removed 0 bases at V and 6 bases at J, leaving 12 bases unmatched. Here the CDR3 DNA reads TGCGCCAGCAGCCAAGATATGGCGCTAGCGGGGGAAAGTGATACGCAGTATTTT. This encodes CASSQDMALAGESDTQYF.

J is TRBJ2-7 and V is TRBV4-1, with D tentatively TRBD2 (6 bases). From germline, CDR1 is MGHRA and CDR2 YSYEKL. This CDR3 is 15 amino acids long. Deletions cut 1 base from V and 4 bases from J, with 14 bases between. The CDR3 nucleotides are TGCGCCAGCAGCCAAGTCTTAGCGGCCGTATACGAGCAGTACTTC. Translation: CASSQVLAAVYEQYF.

This chain links TRBV25-1 with TRBJ2-7; D not resolved. Germline V gives CDR1 MGHDK, CDR2 SYGVNS. The CDR3 consists of 11 residues. Between the trimmed V and J ends, which lost 5 bases and 4 bases, there was a span of 6 bases. The CDR3 region is CASSIGYEQYF. The CDR3 nucleotides are TGTGCCAGCAGTATAGGATACGAGCAGTACTTC.

The rearrangement uses TRBV5-1 and TRBJ1-1; 7 nucleotides line up with TRBD1. This CDR3 is 14 amino acids long. Germline V gives CDR1 SGHRS, CDR2 YFSETQ. J lost 2 bases, V lost 6 bases, and 7 bases had no gene match. DNA of the CDR3: TGCGCCAGCACCCTCGGGACAGCTAACACTGAAGCTTTCTTT. The encoded protein is CASTLGTANTEAFF.

This sequence joins TRBV4-2 and TRBJ2-7; no reliable D call. Trimming cost V 1 base and J 2 bases, with 6 bases left between them. CDR1 is LGHNA and CDR2 is YNFKEQ in the germline V gene. This CDR3 is 13 amino acids long. For the CDR3, the DNA is TGTGCCAGCAGCCAAGTGGGCGCCTACGAGCAGTACTTC. It translates to CASSQVGAYEQYF.

The chain has TRBV2 and TRBJ2-7; 10 bases fit TRBD1. The CDR3 length is 15 residues. Germline assignment: CDR1 SNHLY and CDR2 FYNNEI. V lost 6 bases to trimming and J lost 2 bases; unmatched junction nucleotides: 7. CDR3 loop: CASRGGTGVTYEQYF. The CDR3 region has the DNA TGTGCCAGCAGAGGAGGGACAGGGGTTACCTACGAGCAGTACTTC.

By its share, this clone is medium-sized. The rearrangement links TRBV7-9 to TRBJ1-1; a possible D gene is TRBD1 (6 bases). The CDR3 loop spans 15 amino acids. Germline CDR1 is SEHNR and CDR2 is FQNEAQ (reference sequence). Trimming stripped 5 bases from V and 0 bases from J, with 13 bases between. In nucleotides, the CDR3 is TGTGCCAGCAGCATACCTGGACAGCTGAACACTGAAGCTTTCTTT. This sequence encodes CASSIPGQLNTEAFF.

This clone occurred a few times. CDR3 bases: TGCAGCGTTGCGGGGGCGTTGGAGTCTGGGGGATTGTACAATGAGCAGTTCTTC. This sequence encodes CSVAGALESGGLYNEQFF. The chain employs TRBV29-1 and TRBJ2-1; possibly TRBD1 or TRBD2 for D (6 bases each). Per germline, CDR1 SQVTM and CDR2 ANQGSEA. Trimming cost V 4 bases and J 4 bases, with 26 bases left between them. The CDR3 consists of 18 residues.

This chain uses TRBV10-3 with TRBJ2-7; TRBD1 is a possible D gene (6 bases). V was clipped by 6 bases and J by 2 bases, with 8 bases between them. CDR1 is ENHRY, CDR2 SYGVKD, per germline. The CDR3 sequence is 12 residues long. As DNA, the CDR3 is TGTGCCATCAGCAACAGGGCCTACGAGCAGTACTTC. This gives the protein CAISNRAYEQYF.